A selection of T cell receptor beta chains follows, all from one sample in a study of T cells after yellow fever vaccination. TCRdb reprocessed the 5' RACE reads with MiXCR, giving one entry per CDR3 protein. This table has almost 600,000 distinct CDR3 sequences, less than 15% appearing once. The sample in question was PBMCs, obtained on the day of the yellow fever booster vaccination. Receptor source: a man aged 25-45 years who received the YFV17D yellow fever vaccine. Each CDR3 is given with its conserved first and last residue. The D gene is left open where the match is weak. Size tells how often a clone was seen (once, few, many) or the class of an expanded clone, and some rows leave it out.

d_gene	v_gene	j_gene	abundance	CDR3nt	CDR3aa
NA	TRBV20-1	TRBJ1-6	few	TGCAGTGCTAGCTATTCCTATAATTCACCCCTCCACTTT	CSASYSYNSPLHF
TRBD2	TRBV20-1	TRBJ2-1	NA	TGCAGTGCTTCCGAGGCTAGCGGGAGGATCGTTACCTACAATGAGCAGTTCTTC	CSASEASGRIVTYNEQFF
NA	TRBV6-5	TRBJ1-1	NA	TGTGCCAGCAGTTACGAGGGGATGTACACTGAAGCTTTCTTT	CASSYEGMYTEAFF
NA	TRBV6-2/TRBV6-3	TRBJ2-3	NA	TGTGCCAGCAGCCCAGGGACTCGGGATACGCAGTATTTT	CASSPGTRDTQYF
NA	TRBV7-2	TRBJ2-1	NA	TGTGCCAGCAGCCTGGAGGGAGTCAGGAATGAGCAGTTCTTC	CASSLEGVRNEQFF
NA	TRBV3-1	TRBJ1-1	few	TGTGCCAGCAGCCAAGATCAGGGCACTGAAGCTTTCTTT	CASSQDQGTEAFF
NA	TRBV7-2	TRBJ2-7	NA	TGTGCCAGCAGCTTAGCGCGGGGTAGTATCTACGAGCAGTACTTC	CASSLARGSIYEQYF
NA	TRBV18	TRBJ2-2	NA	TGTGCCAGCTCGCTTCAGGGGGGACTCAACACCGGGGAGCTGTTTTTT	CASSLQGGLNTGELFF
NA	TRBV4-3	TRBJ1-5	NA	TGCGCCAGCAGCCAAGACGGTTTGGGGGATCAGCCCCAGCATTTT	CASSQDGLGDQPQHF
TRBD2	TRBV29-1	TRBJ2-1	NA	TGCAGCTTGGGGTTGCTAGCGGATTACAATGAGCAGTTCTTC	CSLGLLADYNEQFF
NA	TRBV5-1	TRBJ2-3	few	TGCGCCAGCAGCACCCTCAGCGCTAGCACAGATACGCAGTATTTT	CASSTLSASTDTQYF
NA	TRBV20-1	TRBJ2-3	few	TGCAGTGCTAACAGGGTGGATACGCAGTATTTT	CSANRVDTQYF
NA	TRBV6-2/TRBV6-3	TRBJ2-2	NA	TGTGCCAGCAGTTACTCCAGGATTGACACCGGGGAGCTGTTTTTT	CASSYSRIDTGELFF
NA	TRBV5-5	TRBJ2-1	few	TGTGCCAGCAGCTCAACAGGGGACTCGCGGGAGTTCTACAATGAGCAGTTCTTC	CASSSTGDSREFYNEQFF
TRBD2	TRBV5-1	TRBJ2-4	NA	TGCGCCAGCAGCGCTCAGCGGGGGTTAGCCAAAAACATTCAGTACTTC	CASSAQRGLAKNIQYF
NA	TRBV18	TRBJ2-1	NA	TGTGCCAGCTCACCACCAGGCAGAACCTACAATGAGCAGTTCTTC	CASSPPGRTYNEQFF
TRBD1	TRBV6-2/TRBV6-3	TRBJ1-2	few	TGTGCCAGCAGCAGACCGGGACAGGGCGACTATGGCTACACCTTC	CASSRPGQGDYGYTF
NA	TRBV7-9	TRBJ2-7	few	TGTGCCAGCAGCACAGGTCATTATAACGAGCAGTACTTC	CASSTGHYNEQYF
NA	TRBV5-1	TRBJ1-2	NA	TGCGCCAGCAGCTTGGGTACGGACGGGAATGGCTACACCTTC	CASSLGTDGNGYTF
NA	TRBV12-5	TRBJ2-6	few	TGTGCTAGTGGTTTGACTGGGGCCAACGTCCTGACTTTC	CASGLTGANVLTF
NA	TRBV4-2	TRBJ1-5	NA	TGTGCCAGCAGCCAAGATGGAAGGGGAGGTCAGCCCCAGCATTTT	CASSQDGRGGQPQHF
NA	TRBV7-9	TRBJ2-6	few	TGTGCCAGCAGACATGGGACACCCATCTCTGGGGCCAACGTCCTGACTTTC	CASRHGTPISGANVLTF
NA	TRBV20-1	TRBJ1-2	few	TGCAGTGCTACTGGGGACTCCGAAGTGTACTACACCTTC	CSATGDSEVYYTF
NA	TRBV4-2	TRBJ2-1	few	TGTGCCAGCAGCCAAGAACGGGAGCGGAATGAGCAGTTCTTC	CASSQERERNEQFF
TRBD1	TRBV4-3	TRBJ2-7	NA	TGCGCCAGCAGCCAAGTGCGCGGACAGGGTGACTACGAGCAGTACTTC	CASSQVRGQGDYEQYF